A selection of T cell receptor beta chains follows, all from one sample in a study of Ad26.COV2.S vaccination and SARS-CoV-2 variants. Profiling relied on immunoSEQ multiplex PCR, and the TCRdb table lists in-frame clones only, not all of them. Here the sample spans about half a million clones, around 89% being singletons. This specimen was peripheral blood, taken in a trial of Ad26.COV2.S vaccine versus placebo. All receptors come from a person between 18 and 65 years old who received the Ad26.COV2.S COVID-19 vaccine or a placebo. CDR3s include the opening cysteine and the closing phenylalanine or tryptophan. Each record gives: V gene, J gene, CDR3 protein.

TRBV5-1	TRBJ2-3	CASSVGDGTDTQYF
TRBV30	TRBJ2-4	CAWSVSRANIQYF
TRBV6-1	TRBJ1-1	CASSEAVSNSQNTEAFF
TRBV11-2	TRBJ2-1	CASSLNPWGTSGIRNEQFF
TRBV27	TRBJ2-1	CASYSQHNEQFF
TRBV25-1	TRBJ1-5	CASSESSGPNNQPQHF
TRBV7-6	TRBJ2-1	CASSHILAEDEQFF
TRBV7-2	TRBJ2-1	CASSPTWDEQFF
TRBV20-1	TRBJ1-1	CSAYDSNEAFF
TRBV12-3/TRBV12-4	TRBJ1-1	CASSLGQEGGAFF
TRBV11-2	TRBJ2-6	CASSSITTSGISGANVLTF
TRBV7-2	TRBJ2-2	CASSMTSGNLAGELFF
TRBV7-2	TRBJ2-6	CASSLEGLAGGRTF
TRBV27	TRBJ1-4	CASSRKTATNEKLFF
TRBV19	TRBJ1-5	CASRRQGTGNQPQHF
TRBV7-9	TRBJ1-4	CASSLGDRRGLEKLFF
TRBV6-5	TRBJ2-1	CASSRQGQITEQFF
TRBV14	TRBJ1-1	CASSQERAVGAFF
TRBV4-1	TRBJ2-7	CASSQDTGWKQYF
TRBV18	TRBJ2-7	CASSGAGQGSSYEQYF